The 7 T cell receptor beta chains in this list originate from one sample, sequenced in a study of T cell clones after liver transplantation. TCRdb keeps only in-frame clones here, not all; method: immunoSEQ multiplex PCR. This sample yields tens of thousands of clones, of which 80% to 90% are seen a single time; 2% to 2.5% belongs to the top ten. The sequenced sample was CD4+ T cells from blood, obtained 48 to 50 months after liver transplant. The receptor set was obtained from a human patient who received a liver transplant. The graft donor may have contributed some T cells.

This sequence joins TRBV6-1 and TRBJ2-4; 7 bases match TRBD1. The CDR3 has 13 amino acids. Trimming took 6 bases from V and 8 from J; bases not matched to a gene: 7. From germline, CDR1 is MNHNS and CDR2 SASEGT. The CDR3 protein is CASRQGGADIQYF. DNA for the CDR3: TGTGCCAGCAGGCAAGGGGGCGCTGACATTCAGTACTTC.

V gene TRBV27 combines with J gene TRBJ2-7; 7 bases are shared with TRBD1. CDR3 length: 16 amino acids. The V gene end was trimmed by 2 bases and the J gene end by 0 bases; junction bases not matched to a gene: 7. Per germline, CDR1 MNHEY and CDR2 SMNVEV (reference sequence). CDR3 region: CASSLRDRPSSYEQYF. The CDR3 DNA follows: TGTGCCAGCAGTTTACGGGACAGACCAAGCTCCTACGAGCAGTACTTC.

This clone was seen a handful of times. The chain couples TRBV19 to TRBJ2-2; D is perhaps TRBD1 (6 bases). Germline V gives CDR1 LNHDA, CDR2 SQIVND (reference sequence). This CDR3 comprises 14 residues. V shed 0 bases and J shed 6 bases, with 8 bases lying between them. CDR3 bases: TGTGCCAGTAGTATAGAAGGGGGTTCCGGGGAGCTGTTTTTT. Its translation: CASSIEGGSGELFF.

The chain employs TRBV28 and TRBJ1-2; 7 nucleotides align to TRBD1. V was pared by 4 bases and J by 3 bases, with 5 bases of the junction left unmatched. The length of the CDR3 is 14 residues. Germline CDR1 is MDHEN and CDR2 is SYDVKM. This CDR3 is CASSWTGGYYGYTF. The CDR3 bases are TGTGCCAGCAGTTGGACAGGCGGCTACTATGGCTACACCTTC.

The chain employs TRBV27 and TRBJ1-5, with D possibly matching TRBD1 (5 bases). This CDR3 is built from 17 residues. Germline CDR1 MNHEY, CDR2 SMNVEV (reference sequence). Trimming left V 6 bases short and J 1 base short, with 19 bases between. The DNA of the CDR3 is TGTGCCAGCAGACTCAAACCCGGGGCCGCCAGCAATCAGCCCCAGCATTTT. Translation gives CASRLKPGAASNQPQHF.

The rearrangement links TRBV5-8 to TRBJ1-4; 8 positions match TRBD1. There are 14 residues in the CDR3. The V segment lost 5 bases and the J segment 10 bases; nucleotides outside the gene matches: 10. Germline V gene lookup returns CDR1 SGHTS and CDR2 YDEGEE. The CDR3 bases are TGTGCCAGCAGTACTAGAGACAGGGGTGGAAAACTGTTTTTT. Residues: CASSTRDRGGKLFF.

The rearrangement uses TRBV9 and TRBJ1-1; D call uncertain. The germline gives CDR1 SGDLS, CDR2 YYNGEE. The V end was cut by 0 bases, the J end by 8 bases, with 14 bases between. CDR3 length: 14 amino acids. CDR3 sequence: CASSVEGAGKEAFF. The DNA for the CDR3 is TGTGCCAGCAGCGTAGAAGGCGCAGGAAAGGAAGCTTTCTTT.